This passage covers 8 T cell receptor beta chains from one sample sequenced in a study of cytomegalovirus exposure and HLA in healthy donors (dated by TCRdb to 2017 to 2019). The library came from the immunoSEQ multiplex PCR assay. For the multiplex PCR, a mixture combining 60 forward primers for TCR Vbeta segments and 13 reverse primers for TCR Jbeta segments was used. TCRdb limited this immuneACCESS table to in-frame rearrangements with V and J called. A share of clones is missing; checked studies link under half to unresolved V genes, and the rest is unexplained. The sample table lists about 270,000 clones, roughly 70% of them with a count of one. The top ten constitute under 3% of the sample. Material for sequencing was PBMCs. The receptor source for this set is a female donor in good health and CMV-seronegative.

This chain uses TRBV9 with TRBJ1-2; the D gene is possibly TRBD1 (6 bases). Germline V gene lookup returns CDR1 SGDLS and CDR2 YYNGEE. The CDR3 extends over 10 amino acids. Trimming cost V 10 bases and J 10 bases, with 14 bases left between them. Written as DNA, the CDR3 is TGTGCCCCTGGGGGCCGAAACTACACCTTC. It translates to CAPGGRNYTF.

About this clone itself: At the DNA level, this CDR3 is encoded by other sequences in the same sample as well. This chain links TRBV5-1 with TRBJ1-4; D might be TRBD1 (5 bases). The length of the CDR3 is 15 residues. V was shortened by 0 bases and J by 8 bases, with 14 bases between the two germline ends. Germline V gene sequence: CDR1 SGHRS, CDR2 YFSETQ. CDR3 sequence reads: CASSLEVPGEEKLFF. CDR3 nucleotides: TGCGCCAGCAGCTTGGAGGTCCCGGGGGAAGAAAAACTGTTTTTT.

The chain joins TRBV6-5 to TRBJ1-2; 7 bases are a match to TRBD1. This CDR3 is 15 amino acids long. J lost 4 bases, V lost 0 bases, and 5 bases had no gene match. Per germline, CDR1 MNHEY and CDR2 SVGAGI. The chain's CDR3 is CASSYSIGTAYGYTF. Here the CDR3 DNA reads TGTGCCAGCAGTTACTCGATAGGGACAGCCTATGGCTACACCTTC.

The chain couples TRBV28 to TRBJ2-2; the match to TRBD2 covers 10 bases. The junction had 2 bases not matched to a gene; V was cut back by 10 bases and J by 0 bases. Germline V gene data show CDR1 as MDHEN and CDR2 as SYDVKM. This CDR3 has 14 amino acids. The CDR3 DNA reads TGTGCCACCGGACTAGCGGCGAACACCGGGGAGCTGTTTTTT. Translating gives CATGLAANTGELFF.

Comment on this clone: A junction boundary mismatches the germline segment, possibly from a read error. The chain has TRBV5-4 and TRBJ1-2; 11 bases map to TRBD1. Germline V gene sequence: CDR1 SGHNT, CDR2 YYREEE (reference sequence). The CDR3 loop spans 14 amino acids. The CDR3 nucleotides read TGTGCCAGCAGCCCGGACAGGGGGCCTAGTGGCTACGCCTTC. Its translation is CASSPDRGPSGYAF. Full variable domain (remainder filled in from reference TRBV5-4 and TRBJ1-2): ETGVTQSPTHLIKTRGQQVTLRCSSQSGHNTVSWYQQALGQGPQFIFQYYREEENGRGNFPPRFSGLQFPNYSSELNVNALELDDSALYLCASSPDRGPSGYAFGSGTRLTVV.

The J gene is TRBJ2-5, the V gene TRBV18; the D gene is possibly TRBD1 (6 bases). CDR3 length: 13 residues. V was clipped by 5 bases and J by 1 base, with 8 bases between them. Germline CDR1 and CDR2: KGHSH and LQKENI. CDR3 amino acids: CASSGQLQETQYF. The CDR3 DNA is TGTGCCAGCTCAGGACAGCTCCAAGAGACCCAGTACTTC. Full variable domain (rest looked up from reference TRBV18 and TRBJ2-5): NAGVMQNPRHLVRRRGQEARLRCSPMKGHSHVYWYRQLPEEGLKFMVYLQKENIIDESGMPKERFSAEFPKEGPSILRIQQVVRGDSAAYFCASSGQLQETQYFGPGTRLLVL.

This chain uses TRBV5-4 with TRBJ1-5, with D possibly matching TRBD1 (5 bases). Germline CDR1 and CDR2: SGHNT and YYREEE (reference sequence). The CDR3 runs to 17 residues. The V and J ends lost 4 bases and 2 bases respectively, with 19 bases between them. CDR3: CASSVAGRVRGNQPQHF. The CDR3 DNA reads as TGTGCCAGCAGCGTCGCAGGGCGCGTTCGTGGCAATCAGCCCCAGCATTTT.

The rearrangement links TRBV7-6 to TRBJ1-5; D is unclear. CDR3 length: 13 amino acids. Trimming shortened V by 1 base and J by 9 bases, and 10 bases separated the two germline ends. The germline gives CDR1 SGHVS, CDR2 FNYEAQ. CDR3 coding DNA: TGTGCCAGCAGCTTAGAGGGAGCGTCGCCCCAGCATTTT. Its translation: CASSLEGASPQHF.